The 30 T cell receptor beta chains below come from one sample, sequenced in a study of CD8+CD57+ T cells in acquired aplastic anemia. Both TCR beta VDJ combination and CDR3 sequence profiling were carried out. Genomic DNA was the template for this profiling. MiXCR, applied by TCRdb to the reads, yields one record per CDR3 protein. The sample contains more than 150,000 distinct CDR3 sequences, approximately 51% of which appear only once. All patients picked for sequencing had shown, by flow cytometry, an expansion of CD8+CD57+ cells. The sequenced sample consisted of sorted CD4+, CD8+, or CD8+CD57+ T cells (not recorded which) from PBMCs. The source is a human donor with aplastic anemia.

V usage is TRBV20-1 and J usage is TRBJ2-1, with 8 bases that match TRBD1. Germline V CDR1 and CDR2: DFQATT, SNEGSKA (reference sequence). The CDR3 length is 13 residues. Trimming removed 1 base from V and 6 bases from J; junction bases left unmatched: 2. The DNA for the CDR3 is TGCAGTGCTAGAGGGACAGGGATCAATGAGCAGTTCTTC. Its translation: CSARGTGINEQFF.

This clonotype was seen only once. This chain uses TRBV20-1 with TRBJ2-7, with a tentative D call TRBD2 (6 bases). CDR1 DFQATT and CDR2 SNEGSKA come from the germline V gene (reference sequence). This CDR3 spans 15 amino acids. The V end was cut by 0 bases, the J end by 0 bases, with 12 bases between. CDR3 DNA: TGCAGTGCTAGAGATGAGGCGGGGAGCTCCTACGAGCAGTACTTC. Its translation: CSARDEAGSSYEQYF.

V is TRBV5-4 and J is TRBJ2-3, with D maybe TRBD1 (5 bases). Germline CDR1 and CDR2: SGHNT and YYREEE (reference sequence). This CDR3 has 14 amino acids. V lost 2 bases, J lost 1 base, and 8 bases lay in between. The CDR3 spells CASSLQVRTDTQYF. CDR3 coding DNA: TGTGCCAGCAGCTTACAGGTTCGCACAGATACGCAGTATTTT.

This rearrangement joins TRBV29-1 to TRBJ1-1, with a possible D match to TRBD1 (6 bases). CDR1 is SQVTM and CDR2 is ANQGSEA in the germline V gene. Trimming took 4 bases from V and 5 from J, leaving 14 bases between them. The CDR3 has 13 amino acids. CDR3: CSVARQGLTEAFF. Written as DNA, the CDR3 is TGCAGCGTTGCTCGCCAGGGGCTAACTGAAGCTTTCTTT.

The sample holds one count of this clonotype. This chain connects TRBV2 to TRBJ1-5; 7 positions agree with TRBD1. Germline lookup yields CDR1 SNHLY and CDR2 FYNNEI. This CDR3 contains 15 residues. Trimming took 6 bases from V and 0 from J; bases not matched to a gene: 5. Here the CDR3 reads CASSGRDSSNQPQHF. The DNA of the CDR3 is TGTGCCAGCAGCGGACGGGACAGTAGCAATCAGCCCCAGCATTTT.

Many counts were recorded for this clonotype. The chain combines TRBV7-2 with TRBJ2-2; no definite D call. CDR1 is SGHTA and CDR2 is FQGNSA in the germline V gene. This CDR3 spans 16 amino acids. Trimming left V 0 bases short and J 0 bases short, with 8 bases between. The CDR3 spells CASSLALGANTGELFF. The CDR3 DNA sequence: TGTGCCAGCAGCTTAGCGCTGGGCGCGAACACCGGGGAGCTGTTTTTT. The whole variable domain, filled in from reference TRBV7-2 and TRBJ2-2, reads GAGVSQSPSNKVTEKGKDVELRCDPISGHTALYWYRQSLGQGLEFLIYFQGNSAPDKSGLPSDRFSAERTGGSVSTLTIQRTQQEDSAVYLCASSLALGANTGELFFGEGSRLTVL.

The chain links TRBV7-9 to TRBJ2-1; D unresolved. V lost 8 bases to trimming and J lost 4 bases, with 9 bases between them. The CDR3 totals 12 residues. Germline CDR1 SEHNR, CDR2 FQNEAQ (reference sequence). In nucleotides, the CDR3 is TGTGCCAGCTCCGATGTATACAATGAGCAGTTCTTC. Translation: CASSDVYNEQFF.

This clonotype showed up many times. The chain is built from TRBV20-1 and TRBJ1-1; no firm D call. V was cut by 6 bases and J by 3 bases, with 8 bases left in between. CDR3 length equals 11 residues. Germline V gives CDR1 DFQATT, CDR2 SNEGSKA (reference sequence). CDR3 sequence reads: CSAQRDTEAFF. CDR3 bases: TGCAGTGCCCAGAGGGACACTGAAGCTTTCTTT.

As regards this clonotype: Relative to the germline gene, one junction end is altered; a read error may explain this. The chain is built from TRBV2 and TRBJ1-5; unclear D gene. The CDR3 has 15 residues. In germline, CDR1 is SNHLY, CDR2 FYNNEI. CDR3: CAGSGPTCSNQPQHF. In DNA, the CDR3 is TGTGCCGGCAGCGGCCCGACCTGTAGCAATCAGCCCCAGCATTTT.

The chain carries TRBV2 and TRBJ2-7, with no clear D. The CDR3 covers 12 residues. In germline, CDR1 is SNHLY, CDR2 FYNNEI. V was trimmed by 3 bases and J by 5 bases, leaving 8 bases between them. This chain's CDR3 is CASSDPRNEQYV. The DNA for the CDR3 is TGTGCCAGCAGTGACCCCAGGAACGAGCAGTACGTC.

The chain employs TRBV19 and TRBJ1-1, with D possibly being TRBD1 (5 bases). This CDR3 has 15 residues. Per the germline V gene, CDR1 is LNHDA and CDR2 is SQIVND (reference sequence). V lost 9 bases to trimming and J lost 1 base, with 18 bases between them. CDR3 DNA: TGTGCCAGCAGCCTCCCGGGGACCTCGAACACTGAAGCTTTCTTT. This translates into CASSLPGTSNTEAFF.

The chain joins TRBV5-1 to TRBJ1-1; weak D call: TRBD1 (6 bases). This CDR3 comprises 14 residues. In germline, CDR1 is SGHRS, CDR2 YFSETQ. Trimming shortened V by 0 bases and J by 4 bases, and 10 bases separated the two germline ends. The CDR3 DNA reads TGCGCCAGCAGCTTGGGACAGGTCGGCACTGAAGCTTTCTTT. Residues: CASSLGQVGTEAFF.

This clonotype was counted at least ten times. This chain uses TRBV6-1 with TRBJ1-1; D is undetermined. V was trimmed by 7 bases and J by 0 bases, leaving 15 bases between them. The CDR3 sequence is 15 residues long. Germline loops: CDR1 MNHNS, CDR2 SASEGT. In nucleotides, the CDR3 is TGTGCCAGCACTCCACGGGCAGGCATGAACACTGAAGCTTTCTTT. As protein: CASTPRAGMNTEAFF.

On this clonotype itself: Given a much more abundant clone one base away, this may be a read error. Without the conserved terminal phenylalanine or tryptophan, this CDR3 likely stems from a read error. This CDR3 is CASSGGQGVNTEAFS. The CDR3 DNA follows: TGCGCCAGCAGCGGCGGACAGGGGGTGAACACTGAAGCTTTCTCT. This rearrangement joins TRBV5-1 to TRBJ1-1; 10 bases line up with TRBD1. CDR3 length: 15 residues. The V segment lost 4 bases and the J segment 0 bases; nucleotides outside the gene matches: 3. Germline V gene sequence: CDR1 SGHRS, CDR2 YFSETQ.

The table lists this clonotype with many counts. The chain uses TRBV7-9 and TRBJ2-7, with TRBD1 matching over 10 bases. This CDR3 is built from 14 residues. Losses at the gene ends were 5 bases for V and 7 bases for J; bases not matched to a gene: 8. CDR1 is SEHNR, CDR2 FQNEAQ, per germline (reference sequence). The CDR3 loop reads CASSPGQGNGEQYF. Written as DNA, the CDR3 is TGTGCCAGCAGCCCGGGACAGGGGAATGGAGAGCAGTACTTC. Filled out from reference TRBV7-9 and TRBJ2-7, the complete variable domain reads DTGVSQNPRHKITKRGQNVTFRCDPISEHNRLYWYRQTLGQGPEFLTYFQNEAQLEKSRLLSDRFSAERPKGSFSTLEIQRTEQGDSAMYLCASSPGQGNGEQYFGPGTRLTVT.

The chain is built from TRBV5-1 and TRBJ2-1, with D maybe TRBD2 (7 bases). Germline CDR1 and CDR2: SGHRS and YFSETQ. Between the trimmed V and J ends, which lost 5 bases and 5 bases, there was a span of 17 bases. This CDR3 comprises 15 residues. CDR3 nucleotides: TGCGCCAGCAGACTGTTGGGGGGGGGCCACAATGAGCAGTTCTTC. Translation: CASRLLGGGHNEQFF.

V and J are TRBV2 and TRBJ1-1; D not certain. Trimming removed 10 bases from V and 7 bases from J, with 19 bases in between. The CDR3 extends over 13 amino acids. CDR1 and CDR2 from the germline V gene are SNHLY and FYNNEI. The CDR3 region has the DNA TGTGCCACCACAGCTACAGTCGGAGGTGAAGCTTTCTTT. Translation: CATTATVGGEAFF.

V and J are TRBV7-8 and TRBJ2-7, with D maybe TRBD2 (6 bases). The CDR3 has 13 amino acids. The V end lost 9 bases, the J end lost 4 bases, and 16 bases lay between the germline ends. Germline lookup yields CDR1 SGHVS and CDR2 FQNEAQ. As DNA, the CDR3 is TGTGCCAGTAGTATGGCAGGGAGGTACGAGCAGTACTTC. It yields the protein CASSMAGRYEQYF.

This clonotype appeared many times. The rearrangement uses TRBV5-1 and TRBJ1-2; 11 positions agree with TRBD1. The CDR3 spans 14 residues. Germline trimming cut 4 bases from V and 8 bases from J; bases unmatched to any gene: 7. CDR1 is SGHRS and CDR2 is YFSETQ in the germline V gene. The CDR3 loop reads CASSLTGQGEGYTF. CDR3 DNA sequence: TGCGCCAGCAGCCTAACGGGACAGGGGGAGGGCTACACCTTC.

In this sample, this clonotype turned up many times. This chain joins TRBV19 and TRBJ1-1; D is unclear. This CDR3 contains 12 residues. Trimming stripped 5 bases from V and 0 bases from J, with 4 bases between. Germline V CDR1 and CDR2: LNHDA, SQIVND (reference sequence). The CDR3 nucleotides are TGTGCCAGTAGTTTCGTGAACACTGAAGCTTTCTTT. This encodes CASSFVNTEAFF.

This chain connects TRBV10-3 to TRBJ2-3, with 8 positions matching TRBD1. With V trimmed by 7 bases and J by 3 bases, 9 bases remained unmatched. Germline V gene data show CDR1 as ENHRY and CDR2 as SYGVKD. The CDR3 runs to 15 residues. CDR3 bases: TGTGCCATCAAAGGGGGACAGGTTGGGACAGATACGCAGTATTTT. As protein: CAIKGGQVGTDTQYF.

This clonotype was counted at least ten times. CDR3 DNA: TGTGCCAGCAGCTTGAGGGACAGGGGTGAAAAACTGTTTTTT. Its protein product is CASSLRDRGEKLFF. V gene TRBV5-4 combines with J gene TRBJ1-4, with 10 bases fitting TRBD1. CDR3 length equals 14 residues. V trimming: 1 base; J trimming: 7 bases; junction bases outside the gene matches: 1. Looked up from germline, CDR1 is SGHNT and CDR2 is YYREEE (reference sequence).

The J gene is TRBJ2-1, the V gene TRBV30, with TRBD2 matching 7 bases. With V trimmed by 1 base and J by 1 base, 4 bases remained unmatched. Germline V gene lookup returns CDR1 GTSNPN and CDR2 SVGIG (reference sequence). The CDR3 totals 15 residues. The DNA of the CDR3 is TGTGCCTGGAGTGCTAGGGGAGGGTCCTACAATGAGCAGTTCTTC. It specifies CAWSARGGSYNEQFF.

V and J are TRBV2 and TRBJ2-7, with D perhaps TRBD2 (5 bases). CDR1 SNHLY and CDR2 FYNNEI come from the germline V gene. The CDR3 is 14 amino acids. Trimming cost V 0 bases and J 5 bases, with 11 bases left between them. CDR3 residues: CASSEALSSDEQYF. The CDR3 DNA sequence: TGTGCCAGCAGTGAAGCGCTTAGTAGCGACGAGCAGTACTTC.

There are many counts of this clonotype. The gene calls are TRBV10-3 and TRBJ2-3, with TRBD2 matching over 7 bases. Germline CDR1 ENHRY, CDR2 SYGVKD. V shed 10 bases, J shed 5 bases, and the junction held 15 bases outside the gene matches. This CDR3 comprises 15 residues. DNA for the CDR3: TGTGCCACCCAACAAGCGGGACGGGCCGGAGATACGCAGTATTTT. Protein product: CATQQAGRAGDTQYF.

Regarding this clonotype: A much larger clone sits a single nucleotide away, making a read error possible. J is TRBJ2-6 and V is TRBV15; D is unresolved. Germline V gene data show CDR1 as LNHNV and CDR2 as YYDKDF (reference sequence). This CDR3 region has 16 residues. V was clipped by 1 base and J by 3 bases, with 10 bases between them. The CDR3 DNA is TGTGCCACCAGCAGAGCTACAGAGGATGGGGCCAACGTCCTGACTTTC. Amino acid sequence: CATSRATEDGANVLTF.

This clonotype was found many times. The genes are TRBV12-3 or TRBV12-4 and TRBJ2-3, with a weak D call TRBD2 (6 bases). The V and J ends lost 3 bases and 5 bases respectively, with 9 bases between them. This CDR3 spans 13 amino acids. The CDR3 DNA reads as TGTGCCAGCAGTTTCTGGGGGGAAGATACGCAGTATTTT. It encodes CASSFWGEDTQYF.

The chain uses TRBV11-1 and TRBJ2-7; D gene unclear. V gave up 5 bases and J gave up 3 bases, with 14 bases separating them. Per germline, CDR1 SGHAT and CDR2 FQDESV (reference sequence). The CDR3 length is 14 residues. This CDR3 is CASSRAVSGYEQYF. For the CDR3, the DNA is TGTGCCAGCAGCCGCGCCGTATCGGGCTACGAGCAGTACTTC.

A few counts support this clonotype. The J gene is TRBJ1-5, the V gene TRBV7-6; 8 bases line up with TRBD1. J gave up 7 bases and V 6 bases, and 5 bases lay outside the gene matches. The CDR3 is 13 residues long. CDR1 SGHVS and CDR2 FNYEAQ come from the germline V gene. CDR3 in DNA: TGTGCCAGCAGTGCAGGGGGCCGACAGCCCCAGCATTTT. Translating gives CASSAGGRQPQHF.

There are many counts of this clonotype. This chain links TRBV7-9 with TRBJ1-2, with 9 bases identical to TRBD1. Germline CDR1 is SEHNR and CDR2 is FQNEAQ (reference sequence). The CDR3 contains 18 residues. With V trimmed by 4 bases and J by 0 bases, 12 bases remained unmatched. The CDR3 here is CASSSAPGQGRPNYGYTF. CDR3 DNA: TGTGCCAGCAGCTCAGCCCCAGGACAGGGGAGGCCTAACTATGGCTACACCTTC.